These 19 T cell receptor beta chains share one sample of origin, sequenced in a study of cytomegalovirus exposure and HLA in healthy donors (dated by TCRdb to 2016 to 2017). Libraries came from the immunoSEQ multiplex PCR assay. For the multiplex PCR, a mixture combining 60 forward primers for TCR Vbeta segments and 13 reverse primers for TCR Jbeta segments was used. In its TCRdb copy, this immuneACCESS table keeps in-frame sequences only and misses some clones. Where compared with another copy, unresolved V genes explain less than half of these, and the others have no known cause. Present in this sample are 200,000 or so clones, roughly 84% of which were seen just once. Around 2.8% of the sample belongs to the ten largest clones. The specimen was PBMCs. The receptors stem from a woman between 45 and 60 years old in good health and CMV-seropositive.

The CDR3 nucleotides are TGTGCCAGCAGTTACCACGGGACAGGGGGCTACGAGCAGTACTTC. This codes for CASSYHGTGGYEQYF. The chain uses TRBV6-5 and TRBJ2-7, with 11 bases identical to TRBD1. This CDR3 comprises 15 residues. The J segment lost 3 bases and the V segment lost 2 bases, leaving 3 bases of the junction unmatched. The V gene's germline CDR1 is MNHEY and CDR2 SVGAGI.

As concerns this clone: Since a far larger clone is one base different, this is likely a read error. Other DNA sequences in the sample encode the same CDR3. The chain is built from TRBV4-1 and TRBJ1-4; perhaps TRBD1 as D (6 bases). Germline CDR1 and CDR2: MGHRA and YSYEKL. The CDR3 extends over 16 amino acids. The CDR3 bases are TGCGCCAGCAGCCAAAACTCGGGACACCTTAATGAAAAACTCTTTTTT. This encodes CASSQNSGHLNEKLFF.

The chain links TRBV19 to TRBJ1-1, with D possibly being TRBD1 (6 bases). The CDR3 totals 12 residues. The germline V gene encodes CDR1 LNHDA and CDR2 SQIVND (reference sequence). V lost 7 bases and J lost 1, with 7 bases in between. The CDR3 sequence is CASKTGNTEAFF. The DNA for the CDR3 is TGTGCCAGTAAGACAGGGAACACTGAAGCTTTCTTT.

This clone was seen once. The chain combines TRBV5-1 with TRBJ2-7; the match to TRBD2 covers 8 bases. This CDR3 region has 16 residues. Trimming at V came to 4 bases and at J to 3 bases, leaving 12 bases not matched to a gene. Germline V gives CDR1 SGHRS, CDR2 YFSETQ. The DNA of the CDR3 is TGCGCCAGCAGCCCCCCCGGGGGGGCCCAAAGCTACGAGCAGTACTTC. Translation: CASSPPGGAQSYEQYF.

To note about this clone: Because it lacks the conserved phenylalanine or tryptophan at the end, this CDR3 is likely a read error. V is TRBV7-6 and J is TRBJ1-1; D not certain. This CDR3 region has 12 residues. Germline-derived CDR1 and CDR2 are SGHVS and FNYEAQ. The V end lost 0 bases, the J end lost 8 bases, and 7 bases lay between the germline ends. As DNA, the CDR3 is TGTGCCAGCAGCTTAGCCGGGGTAGAAGCTTTCCTT. This translates into CASSLAGVEAFL.

The chain links TRBV11-2 to TRBJ2-2; tentative D call: TRBD2 (5 bases). This CDR3 has 16 residues. Germline V lookup: CDR1 SGHAT, CDR2 FQNNGV. Trimming removed 1 base from V and 3 bases from J, with 12 bases in between. CDR3 sequence reads: CASSLVKGVDTGELFF. CDR3 nucleotides: TGTGCCAGCAGCTTAGTCAAGGGAGTGGACACCGGGGAGCTGTTTTTT.

V and J are TRBV6-5 and TRBJ2-6, with a weak D call TRBD2 (5 bases). The germline V gene has CDR1 MNHEY and CDR2 SVGAGI. Trimming cost V 6 bases and J 4 bases, with 13 bases left between them. This CDR3 spans 15 amino acids. CDR3 coding DNA: TGTGCCAGCAGCCTACTCCGGGGAGGGGCCAACGTCCTGACTTTC. The encoded protein is CASSLLRGGANVLTF.

The V gene is TRBV29-1, the J gene TRBJ1-2, with a weak D call TRBD1 (6 bases). Looked up from germline, CDR1 is SQVTM and CDR2 is ANQGSEA. V lost 7 bases, J lost 8 bases, and 17 bases lay in between. The CDR3 loop spans 12 amino acids. As DNA, the CDR3 is TGCAGCGCTGGTACACAGGGAGTAGGCTACACCTTC. It codes for CSAGTQGVGYTF.

The rearrangement links TRBV11-1 to TRBJ2-2, with D possibly matching TRBD1 (6 bases). The V end lost 4 bases, the J end lost 7 bases, and 16 bases lay between the germline ends. CDR1 is SGHAT and CDR2 is FQDESV in the germline V gene (reference sequence). This CDR3 contains 15 residues. The CDR3 region has the DNA TGTGCCAGCAGCTCCATCAGGGGTTCGGGCGGGGAGCTGTTTTTT. Translated, it gives CASSSIRGSGGELFF.

This clone was recorded a few times. The chain couples TRBV7-6 to TRBJ1-5; tentatively, D is TRBD1 (6 bases). The CDR3 is 16 residues long. Germline V gene data show CDR1 as SGHVS and CDR2 as FNYEAQ. The V end lost 0 bases, the J end lost 2 bases, and 11 bases lay between the germline ends. CDR3 sequence reads: CASSLARRGGNQPQHF. The CDR3 DNA reads as TGTGCCAGCAGCTTAGCGCGCAGGGGTGGCAATCAGCCCCAGCATTTT.

The chain carries TRBV19 and TRBJ2-7; perhaps TRBD1 as D (6 bases). The CDR3 contains 15 residues. Germline V CDR1 and CDR2: LNHDA, SQIVND (reference sequence). The V gene lost 7 bases and the J gene lost 4 bases, with 20 bases spanning the gap. CDR3 sequence: CASKGPGLGAYEQYF. Here the CDR3 DNA reads TGTGCCAGTAAGGGCCCAGGGTTGGGGGCTTACGAGCAGTACTTC.

V usage is TRBV2 and J usage is TRBJ2-7; a possible D gene is TRBD2 (5 bases). From germline, CDR1 is SNHLY and CDR2 FYNNEI. CDR3 length: 13 amino acids. V was cut by 4 bases and J by 3 bases, with 10 bases left in between. In DNA, the CDR3 is TGTGCCAGCAGTGTGACCGGGATCTACGAGCAGTACTTC. Translation: CASSVTGIYEQYF.

This chain joins TRBV7-6 and TRBJ2-1; 11 bases agree with TRBD2. Germline assignment: CDR1 SGHVS and CDR2 FNYEAQ. Germline trimming cut 4 bases from V and 4 bases from J; bases unmatched to any gene: 3. The length of the CDR3 is 15 residues. The CDR3 DNA sequence: TGTGCCAGCAGCTCGGGACTAGCGGTGTACAATGAGCAGTTCTTC. Translating it yields CASSSGLAVYNEQFF.

This sequence joins TRBV27 and TRBJ1-1, with 9 bases identical to TRBD1. Germline assignment: CDR1 MNHEY and CDR2 SMNVEV (reference sequence). This CDR3 region has 14 residues. The junction had 10 bases not matched to a gene; V was cut back by 4 bases and J by 10 bases. The CDR3 loop is CASSWDREGALAFF. In nucleotides, the CDR3 is TGTGCCAGCAGTTGGGACAGGGAAGGAGCATTAGCTTTCTTT.

V usage is TRBV19 and J usage is TRBJ1-2; D is undetermined. The CDR3 has 15 residues. Per germline, CDR1 LNHDA and CDR2 SQIVND (reference sequence). Trimming shortened V by 1 base and J by 1 base, and 10 bases separated the two germline ends. The DNA of the CDR3 is TGTGCCAGTAGTATAGTCAATCAGGTTAACTATGGCTACACCTTC. Amino acid sequence: CASSIVNQVNYGYTF.

There are a few counts of this clone. The chain recombines TRBV6-5 with TRBJ2-7; TRBD1 is a possible D gene (6 bases). The germline gives CDR1 MNHEY, CDR2 SVGAGI. Between the trimmed V and J ends, which lost 6 bases and 3 bases, there was a span of 12 bases. The CDR3 contains 13 residues. Here the CDR3 reads CASSIRQDYEQYF. The CDR3 nucleotides read TGTGCCAGCAGCATTCGACAGGACTACGAGCAGTACTTC.

The chain carries TRBV12-5 and TRBJ2-1; 9 positions agree with TRBD2. Per the germline V gene, CDR1 is LGHNT and CDR2 is FRNRAP. The CDR3 is made up of 16 amino acids. After removal of 2 bases from V and 7 bases from J, the junction contained 9 bases not matched to a gene. The CDR3 sequence: CASGLSGAGGMNEQFF. CDR3 nucleotides: TGTGCTAGTGGTTTGTCGGGAGCGGGGGGTATGAATGAGCAGTTCTTC.

Here the CDR3 DNA reads TGTGCCAGCAGCTTATGGGGGGAAACCTACAATGAGCAGTTCTTC. Its translation: CASSLWGETYNEQFF. This chain joins TRBV11-2 and TRBJ2-1; D is possibly TRBD2 (6 bases). Germline values: CDR1 SGHAT, CDR2 FQNNGV. The V gene lost 2 bases and the J gene lost 2 bases, with 10 bases spanning the gap. This CDR3 is built from 15 residues.

The sample holds one count of this clone. The chain couples TRBV7-2 to TRBJ1-2, with unresolved D. The ends were cut back, 2 bases at V and 7 bases at J, with 11 bases in the middle. CDR1 is SGHTA, CDR2 FQGNSA, per germline. This CDR3 has 13 amino acids. The CDR3 DNA follows: TGTGCCAGCAGCTTACGGGGTCGGGGTGGCTACACCTTC. This sequence encodes CASSLRGRGGYTF. Supplemented by reference TRBV7-2 and TRBJ1-2, the full variable domain reads GAGVSQSPSNKVTEKGKDVELRCDPISGHTALYWYRQSLGQGLEFLIYFQGNSAPDKSGLPSDRFSAERTGGSVSTLTIQRTQQEDSAVYLCASSLRGRGGYTFGSGTRLTVV.